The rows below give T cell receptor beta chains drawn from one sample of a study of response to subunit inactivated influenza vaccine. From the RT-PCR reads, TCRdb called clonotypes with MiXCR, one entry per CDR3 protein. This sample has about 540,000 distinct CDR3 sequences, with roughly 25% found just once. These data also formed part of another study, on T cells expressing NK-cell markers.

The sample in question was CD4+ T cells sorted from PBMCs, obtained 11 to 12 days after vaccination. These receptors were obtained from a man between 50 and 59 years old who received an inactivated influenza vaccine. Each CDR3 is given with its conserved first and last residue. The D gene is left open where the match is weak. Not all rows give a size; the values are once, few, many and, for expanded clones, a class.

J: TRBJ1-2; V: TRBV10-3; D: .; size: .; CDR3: CAIRRAANYGYTF; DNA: TGTGCCATCCGCAGGGCCGCTAACTATGGCTACACCTTC
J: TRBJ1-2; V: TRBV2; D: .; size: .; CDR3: CASRGGLFYGYTF; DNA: TGTGCCAGCAGGGGGGGGCTCTTCTATGGCTACACCTTC
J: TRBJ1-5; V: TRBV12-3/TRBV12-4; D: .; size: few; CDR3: CASSLFTGSNQPQHF; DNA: TGTGCCAGCAGTTTATTCACGGGGAGCAATCAGCCCCAGCATTTT
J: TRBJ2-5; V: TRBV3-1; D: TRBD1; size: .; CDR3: CASSQDTRVLTGGLGTQYF; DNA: TGTGCCAGCAGCCAAGATACCCGAGTGTTGACAGGGGGCCTTGGGACCCAGTACTTC
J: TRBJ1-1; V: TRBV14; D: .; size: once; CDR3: CASSQKVGRSEAFF; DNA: TGTGCCAGCAGCCAGAAAGTCGGGAGGAGCGAAGCTTTCTTT
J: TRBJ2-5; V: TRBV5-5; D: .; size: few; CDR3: CASSLDYRVWETQYF; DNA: TGTGCCAGCAGCTTGGATTACAGGGTTTGGGAGACCCAGTACTTC
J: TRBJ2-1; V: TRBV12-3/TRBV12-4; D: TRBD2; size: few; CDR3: CASSIRLSGRADSYNEQFF; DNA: TGTGCCAGCAGTATTCGGCTTAGCGGGAGAGCGGATTCCTACAATGAGCAGTTCTTC
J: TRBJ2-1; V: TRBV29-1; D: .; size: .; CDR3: CSVVRTYNEQFF; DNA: TGCAGCGTGGTCAGAACCTACAATGAGCAGTTCTTC
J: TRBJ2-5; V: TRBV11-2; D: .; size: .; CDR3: CASSPKLSATQYF; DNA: TGTGCCAGCAGCCCCAAGCTCTCCGCGACCCAGTACTTC
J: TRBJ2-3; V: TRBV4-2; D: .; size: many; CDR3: CASSQDASTDTQYF; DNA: TGTGCCAGCAGCCAAGACGCTTCCACAGATACGCAGTATTTT